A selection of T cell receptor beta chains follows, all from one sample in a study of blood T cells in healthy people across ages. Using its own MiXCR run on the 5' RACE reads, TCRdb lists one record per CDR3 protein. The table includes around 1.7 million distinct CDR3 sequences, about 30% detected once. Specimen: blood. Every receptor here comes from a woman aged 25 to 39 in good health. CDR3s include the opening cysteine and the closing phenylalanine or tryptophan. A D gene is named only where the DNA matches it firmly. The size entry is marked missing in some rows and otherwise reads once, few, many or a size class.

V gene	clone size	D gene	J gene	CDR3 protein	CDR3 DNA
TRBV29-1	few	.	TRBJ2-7	CSVGPNYEQYF	TGCAGCGTGGGACCGAACTACGAGCAGTACTTC
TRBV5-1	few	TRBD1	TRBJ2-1	CASSTYPTGGAKNEQFF	TGCGCCAGCAGTACTTACCCTACAGGGGGCGCCAAGAATGAGCAGTTCTTC
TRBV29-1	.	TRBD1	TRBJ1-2	CSVDRGQKNYGYTF	TGCAGCGTTGACCGGGGACAGAAGAACTATGGCTACACCTTC
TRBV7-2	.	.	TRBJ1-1	CASSLFQGMNTEAFF	TGTGCCAGCAGCCTATTCCAAGGAATGAACACTGAAGCTTTCTTT
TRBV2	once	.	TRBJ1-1	CASSRRGQLNTEAFF	TGTGCCAGCAGTCGAAGAGGGCAGCTGAACACTGAAGCTTTCTTT
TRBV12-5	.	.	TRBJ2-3	CASVRARGGTDTQYF	TGTGCTAGTGTGCGGGCGAGGGGTGGCACAGATACGCAGTATTTT
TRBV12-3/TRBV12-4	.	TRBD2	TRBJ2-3	CASSYSASGRASDTQYF	TGTGCCAGCAGTTACTCGGCTAGCGGGAGGGCGAGTGATACGCAGTATTTT
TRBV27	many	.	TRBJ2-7	CASSLRQKYEQYF	TGTGCCAGCAGTTTAAGACAGAAGTACGAGCAGTACTTC
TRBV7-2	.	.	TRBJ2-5	CASSLSQNYQETQYF	TGTGCCAGCAGCTTATCACAGAACTACCAAGAGACCCAGTACTTC
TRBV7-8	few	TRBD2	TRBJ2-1	CASLGDGRRSEQFF	TGTGCCAGCTTAGGTGACGGGAGGCGATCAGAGCAGTTCTTC
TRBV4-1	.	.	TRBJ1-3	CASSQDLTIYF	TGCGCCAGCAGCCAAGATCTCACCATATATTTT
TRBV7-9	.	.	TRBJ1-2	CASSKPGEDGYTF	TGTGCCAGCAGCAAACCGGGGGAGGATGGCTACACCTTC
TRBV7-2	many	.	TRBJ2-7	CASSLQGDSYEQYF	TGTGCCAGCAGCTTACAGGGCGATTCCTACGAGCAGTACTTC
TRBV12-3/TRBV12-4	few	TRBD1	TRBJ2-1	CASRPQGTEQFF	TGTGCCAGCAGACCACAGGGGACTGAGCAGTTCTTC
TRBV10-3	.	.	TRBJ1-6	CAIGPSDYNSPLHF	TGTGCCATTGGACCCTCCGATTATAATTCACCCCTCCACTTT
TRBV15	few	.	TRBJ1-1	CATSREVGNTEAFF	TGTGCCACCAGCAGAGAGGTGGGGAACACTGAAGCTTTCTTT
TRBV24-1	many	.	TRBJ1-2	CATSDAGRYGYTF	TGTGCCACCAGTGATGCCGGACGGTATGGCTACACCTTC
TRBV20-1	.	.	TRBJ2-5	CSAGPAGPLYF	TGCAGTGCAGGTCCCGCGGGGCCGTTGTACTTC
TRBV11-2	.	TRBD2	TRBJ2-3	CASSPADLLAGGTRDTQYF	TGTGCCAGCAGTCCCGCGGATCTACTAGCGGGAGGTACTAGGGATACGCAGTATTTT
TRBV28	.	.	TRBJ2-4	CATGSLAKNIQYF	TGTGCCACCGGATCTCTGGCCAAAAACATTCAGTACTTC
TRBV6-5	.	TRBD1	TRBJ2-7	CASSPFRDSNHEQYF	TGTGCCAGCAGCCCCTTCCGGGACAGCAACCACGAGCAGTACTTC
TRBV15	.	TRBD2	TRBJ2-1	CATSPRAGRGNEQFF	TGTGCCACCAGCCCGAGGGCAGGGAGGGGCAATGAGCAGTTCTTC